This T cell receptor (beta chain) is drawn from a study of CD8 T cells in ankylosing spondylitis. Study-wide results and caveats: Typical of ankylosing spondylitis blood, it appeared, was a TCR beta motif of several highly homologous variants. Reportedly, matched ankylosing spondylitis synovial fluid was significantly enriched for disease-linked clones. Earlier literature documents some of the motif variants in reactive arthritis synovial fluid and blood.

Unmatched junction bases numbered 11, after V lost 5 bases and J lost 2 bases. CDR3 size: 17 residues. This clonotype was counted between two and nine times. Its antigen is still unknown. Each CDR3 protein is one row after TCRdb ran MiXCR on the 5' RACE reads. The profile shows approximately 550,000 distinct CDR3 sequences, roughly 12% of them singletons. The receptor was derived from a male donor with ankylosing spondylitis. V and J are TRBV12-3 or TRBV12-4 and TRBJ2-2; TRBD2 matches 7 bases. Sequenced input: blood, either unsorted or a sorted T cell fraction (not recorded which). CDR3: CASSPAGLGINTGELFF. The CDR3 DNA follows: TGTGCCAGCAGTCCCGCTGGACTAGGGATAAACACCGGGGAGCTGTTTTTT.